The T cell receptor beta chain under discussion was sequenced for a study of cytomegalovirus exposure and HLA in healthy donors. Across the whole study: Previous work identified around 120 million unique TCR beta sequences from roughly 170 million T cells. When 398 donors were genotyped, roughly 82% of them were found to fall in the Caucasian-associated ancestry cluster.

Primers for the PCR totalled 60 Vbeta and 13 Jbeta. Only in-frame clones appear in the TCRdb table, and some are missing; sequencing was by immunoSEQ multiplex PCR. The table includes hundreds of thousands of clones, almost 80% detected once. Study findings and constraints: In most subjects, TCR beta sequences reportedly gave accurate predictions of HLA-A and HLA-B alleles.

Worth noting for this clone: Its specificity is not known.

Germline V gene data show CDR1 as MNHEY and CDR2 as SVGAGI. The CDR3 is 15 amino acids. The V and J ends lost 7 bases and 8 bases respectively, with 21 bases between them. Specimen: PBMCs. V gene TRBV6-5 combines with J gene TRBJ2-1, with a possible D match to TRBD2 (7 bases). The receptor comes from a male donor in good health and CMV-seronegative. The chain's CDR3 is CASTPGGGAWDEQFF. The CDR3 region has the DNA TGTGCCAGCACCCCCGGAGGGGGGGCCTGGGATGAGCAGTTCTTC.